This T cell receptor beta chain was recovered during a study of T cells in localized non-small cell lung cancer. Study-wide findings and caveats: Researchers found a median around 50 of the top 100 tumor clones in adjacent lung.

As for this clone: Antigen unknown.

Clones were sequenced by immunoSEQ multiplex PCR, and TCRdb holds only the in-frame ones, with some missing. Of around 5,000 clones in the sample, less than 40% were seen once. The CDR3 runs to 15 residues. V lost 4 bases and J lost 4; bases outside the gene matches: 6. Germline CDR1 SGHDN, CDR2 FVKESK. Specimen: lung tumor tissue, collected before any cancer treatment. This TCR was sampled from a male donor at least 60 years old with stage I squamous cell lung carcinoma. The chain recombines TRBV14 with TRBJ2-3, with 9 bases aligning to TRBD1. CDR3 bases: TGTGCCAGCAGCCTCAGGGACAGGGTTCCAGATACGCAGTATTTT. This encodes CASSLRDRVPDTQYF.